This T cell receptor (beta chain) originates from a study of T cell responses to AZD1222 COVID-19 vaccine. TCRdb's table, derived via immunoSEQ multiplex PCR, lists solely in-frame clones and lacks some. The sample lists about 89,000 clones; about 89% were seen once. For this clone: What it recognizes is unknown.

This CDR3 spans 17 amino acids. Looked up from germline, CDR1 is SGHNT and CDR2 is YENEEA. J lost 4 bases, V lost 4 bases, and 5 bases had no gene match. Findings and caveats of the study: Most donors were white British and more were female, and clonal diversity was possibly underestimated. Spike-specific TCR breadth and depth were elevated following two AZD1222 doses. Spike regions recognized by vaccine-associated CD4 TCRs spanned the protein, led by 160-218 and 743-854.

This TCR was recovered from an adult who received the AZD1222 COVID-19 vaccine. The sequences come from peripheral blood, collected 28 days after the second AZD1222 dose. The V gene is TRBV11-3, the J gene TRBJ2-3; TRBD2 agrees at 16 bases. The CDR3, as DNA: TGTGCCAGCAGCTCGGGACTAGCGGGAGGGCGGGCAGATACGCAGTATTTT. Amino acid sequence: CASSSGLAGGRADTQYF.